The present TCR beta chain was sequenced within a study of tumor T cells in aggressive B-cell lymphoma (dated by TCRdb to 2016 to 2017). The germline V gene encodes CDR1 GTSNPN and CDR2 SVGIG (reference sequence). After removal of 0 bases from V and 9 bases from J, the junction retains 4 bases not matched to a gene. The CDR3 goes from the cysteine to the phenylalanine over 13 residues. The only DNA kept is the CDR3, 39 bases in frame from the first base. Receptor libraries were prepared by the immunoSEQ multiplex PCR assay. TCRdb stores this immuneACCESS table with in-frame sequences only. Part of the clones is absent; in the studies checked, under half of the shortfall reflects unresolved V genes, and no reason is known for the rest. The sample has almost 2,500 clones on record, around 81% of them singletons. Around an eighth of the sample comes from the top ten. This clone was counted once. The specificity of this receptor is unknown. Base qualities are not at hand, and no much larger clone is one base apart.

The specimen was tumor tissue. The V gene is TRBV30 and the J gene is TRBJ2-3; 9 central nucleotides agree with TRBD2. The receptor's source is an adult with diffuse large B cell lymphoma. The nucleotide sequence reads TGTGCCTGGAGTGTTCTGCGGGGGGGCACGCAGTATTTT. Its amino acids are CAWSVLRGGTQYF.